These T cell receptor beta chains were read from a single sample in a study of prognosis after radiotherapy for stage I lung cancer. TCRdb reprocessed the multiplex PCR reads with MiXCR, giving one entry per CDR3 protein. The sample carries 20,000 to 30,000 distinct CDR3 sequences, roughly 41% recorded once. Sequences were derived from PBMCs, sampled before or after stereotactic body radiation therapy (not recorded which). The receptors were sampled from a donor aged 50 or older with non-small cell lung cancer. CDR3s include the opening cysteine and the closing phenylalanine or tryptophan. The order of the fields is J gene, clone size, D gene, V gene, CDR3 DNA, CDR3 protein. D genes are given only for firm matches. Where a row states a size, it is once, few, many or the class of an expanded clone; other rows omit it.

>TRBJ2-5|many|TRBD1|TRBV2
TGTGCCCAAAAGGAGGGACAGGGCGGAGAGACCCAGTACTTC
CAQKEGQGGETQYF
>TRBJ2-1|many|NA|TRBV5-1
TGCGCCAGCAGGGTAATCGACAATGAGCAGTTCTTC
CASRVIDNEQFF
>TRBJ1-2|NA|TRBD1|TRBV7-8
TGTGCCAGCAGCTCGGGACAGAACTATGGCTACACCTTC
CASSSGQNYGYTF
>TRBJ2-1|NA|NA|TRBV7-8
TGTGCCAGCAGCTTAGGAAGACAAGTAGGTGAGCAGTTCTTC
CASSLGRQVGEQFF
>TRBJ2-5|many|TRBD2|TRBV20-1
TGCAGTGCTAGCAGGACTAGCGGGGGTCGGGAGACCCAGTACTTC
CSASRTSGGRETQYF
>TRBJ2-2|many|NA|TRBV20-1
TGCAGTGCCCAAAGATCAGTTCGGGAGCTGTTTTTT
CSAQRSVRELFF
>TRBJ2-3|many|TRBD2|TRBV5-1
TGCGCCAGCAGCCGCATCCCCCGCCCTAGCGGCCAGACTAGCACAGATACGCAGTATTTT
CASSRIPRPSGQTSTDTQYF
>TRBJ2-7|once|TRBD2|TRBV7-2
TGTGCCAGCAGATTACTAGCGGGACGATACGAGCAGTACTTC
CASRLLAGRYEQYF
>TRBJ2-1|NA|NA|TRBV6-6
TGTGCCACCAGTTTAACTAGTACGGGTGAGCAGTTCTTC
CATSLTSTGEQFF
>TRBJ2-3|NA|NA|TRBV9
TGTGCCAGCAGCTTCCGTAGCCGGGACGATACGCAGTATTTT
CASSFRSRDDTQYF
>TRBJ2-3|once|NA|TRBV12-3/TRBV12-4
TGTGCCAGCAGTCAACAGGGGGATATAGCGGGGGCAGGAGGTACGCAGTATTTT
CASSQQGDIAGAGGTQYF
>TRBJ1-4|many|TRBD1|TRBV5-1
TGCGCCAGCAGCTTGGGATCGGGACAGGGTATCGAAAAACTGTTTTTT
CASSLGSGQGIEKLFF
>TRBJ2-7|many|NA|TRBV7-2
TGTGCCAGCAGCGCGAACAGGGTCGACTACGAGCAGTACTTC
CASSANRVDYEQYF
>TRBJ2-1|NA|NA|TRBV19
TGTGCCAGTAGTCCTCGGGAGCTAATTGACTACAATGAGCAGTTCTTC
CASSPRELIDYNEQFF
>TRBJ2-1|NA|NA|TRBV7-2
TGTGCCAGCAGCTACGGGGGCGTGGGAAATGAGCAGTTCTTC
CASSYGGVGNEQFF
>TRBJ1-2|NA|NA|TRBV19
TGTGCCAGTAGACAGTCAAGAACAAAAGCCTATGGCTACACCTTC
CASRQSRTKAYGYTF
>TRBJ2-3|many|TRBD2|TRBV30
TGTGCCTGGAGGTCGCTAGCGGGAGTAACAGATACGCAGTATTTT
CAWRSLAGVTDTQYF
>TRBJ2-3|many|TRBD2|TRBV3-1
TGTGCCAGCAGCCTTACTAGCGGTGCTAGCACAGATACGCAGTATTTT
CASSLTSGASTDTQYF
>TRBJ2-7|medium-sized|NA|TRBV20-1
TGCAGTGCTAGAGCGGGGAGCTCCTACGAGCAGTACTTC
CSARAGSSYEQYF
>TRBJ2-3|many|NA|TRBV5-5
TGTGCCAGCAGCTCGCGACTAGGCGGATCCCCAGATACGCAGTATTTT
CASSSRLGGSPDTQYF
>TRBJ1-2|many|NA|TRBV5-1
TGCGCCAGCAGCTTATTGACAGACTATGGCTACACCTTC
CASSLLTDYGYTF
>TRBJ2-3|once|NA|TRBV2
TGTGCCACTGTGGACAGCACAGATACGCAGTATTTT
CATVDSTDTQYF
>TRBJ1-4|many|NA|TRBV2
TGTGCCAGCAGTGAGTTGGGTGGCGAAAAACTGTTTTTT
CASSELGGEKLFF
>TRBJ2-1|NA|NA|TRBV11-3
TGTGCCAGCAGCTTAGTCGGCCTCTCCTACAATGAGCAGTTCTTC
CASSLVGLSYNEQFF
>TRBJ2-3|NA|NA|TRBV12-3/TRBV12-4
TGTGCCAACAGTTTAGCACAGGGTGCAGATACGCAGTATTTT
CANSLAQGADTQYF
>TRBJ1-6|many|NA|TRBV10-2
TGCGCCAGCAGTGAGTCGAACCGCTCACCCCTCCACTTT
CASSESNRSPLHF
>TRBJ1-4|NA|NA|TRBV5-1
TGCGCCAGCAGCTTGGGGGCCAGATCCTTTGCAACTAATGAAAAACTGTTTTTT
CASSLGARSFATNEKLFF
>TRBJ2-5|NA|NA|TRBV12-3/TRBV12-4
TGTGCCAGCAGTTTAGGGGGCCTAAAAGAGACCCAGTACTTC
CASSLGGLKETQYF
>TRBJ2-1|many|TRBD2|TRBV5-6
TGTGCCAGCAGCCGCGTTAGCGGGGAATGGAATGAGCAGTTCTTC
CASSRVSGEWNEQFF
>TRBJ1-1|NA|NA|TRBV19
TGTGCCAGTATAAGTGGTCTTTGGACTGAAGCTTTCTTT
CASISGLWTEAFF
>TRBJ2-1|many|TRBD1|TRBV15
TGTGCCACCAGCATGGGACAGGGGGACTACAATGAGCAGTTCTTC
CATSMGQGDYNEQFF
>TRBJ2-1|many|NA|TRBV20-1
TGCAGTGCAGGCCGGTCCTACAATGAGCAGTTCTTC
CSAGRSYNEQFF
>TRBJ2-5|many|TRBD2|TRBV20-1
TGCAGTGCTAGAGATGGCGGGAGAGAAGAGACCCAGTACTTC
CSARDGGREETQYF
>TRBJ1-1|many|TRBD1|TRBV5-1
TGCGCCAGCAGCCGAGGGGACAGGGAGTCACATACTGAAGCTTTCTTT
CASSRGDRESHTEAFF
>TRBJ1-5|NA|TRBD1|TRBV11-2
TGTGCCAGCAGCCCAGGGGGGACAGGGAATACTGGCAATCAGCCCCAGCATTTT
CASSPGGTGNTGNQPQHF
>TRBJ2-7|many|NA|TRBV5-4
TGTGCCAGCAGCTTGAGCCAGGGTGAATCCTACGAGCAGTACTTC
CASSLSQGESYEQYF
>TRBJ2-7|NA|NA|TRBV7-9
TGTGCCAGCATCCCCCGTGCTAAAGAGCAGTACTTC
CASIPRAKEQYF
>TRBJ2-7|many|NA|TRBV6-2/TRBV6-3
TGTGCCAGTTCAGGGGTTGACGGGAGCTCCTACGAGCAGTACTTC
CASSGVDGSSYEQYF
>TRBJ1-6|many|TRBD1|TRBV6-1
TGTGCCAGCAGTAGTGGACAGGGGACCGGCGATTCACCCCTCCACTTT
CASSSGQGTGDSPLHF
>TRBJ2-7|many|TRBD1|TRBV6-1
TGTGCCAGCAGCGACGTAGGGACAGGGGGCGACGAGCAGTACTTC
CASSDVGTGGDEQYF
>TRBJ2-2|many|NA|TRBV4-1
TGCGCCAGCAGCCAAGGGGGTTATAACACCGGGGAGCTGTTTTTT
CASSQGGYNTGELFF
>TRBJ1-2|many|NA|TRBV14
TGTGCCAGCAGCCCCCCCCCCCATAGCACGGGAACTATTGGCTACACCTTC
CASSPPPHSTGTIGYTF
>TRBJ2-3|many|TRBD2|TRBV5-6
TGTGCCAGCAGCCACGGACTAGCGGGGACAGATACGCAGTATTTT
CASSHGLAGTDTQYF
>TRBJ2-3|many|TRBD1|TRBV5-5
TGTGCCAGCAGCACCGACAGGGGACCTAGCACAGATACGCAGTATTTT
CASSTDRGPSTDTQYF
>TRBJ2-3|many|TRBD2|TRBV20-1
TGCAGTGCTAGGCGGGGGGGGGGAGAAGCAGATACGCAGTATTTT
CSARRGGGEADTQYF
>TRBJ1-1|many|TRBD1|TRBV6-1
TGTGCCAGCAACCACCTTGAGGGACAGGGAGACACTGAAGCTTTCTTT
CASNHLEGQGDTEAFF
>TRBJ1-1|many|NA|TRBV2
TGTGCCAGCCGGTCTTTTGGGAACACTGAAGCTTTCTTT
CASRSFGNTEAFF
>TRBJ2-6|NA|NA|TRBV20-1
TGCAGTGCTATACCCCCGCTCTCTGGGGCCAACGTCCTGACTTTC
CSAIPPLSGANVLTF